Below, 30 T cell receptor beta chains from the same sample are listed, as sequenced in a study of PD-L1 blockade in urothelial cancer. The data were produced by immunoSEQ multiplex PCR, yet TCRdb's version contains in-frame clones alone and is incomplete. The table records around 56,000 clones, about 86% of them present only once. The sample consisted of PBMCs, taken around atezolizumab (anti-PD-L1) treatment. The receptors were sampled from a man aged 45-60 years with urothelial cancer.

In this sample, this clone turned up once. This chain uses TRBV18 with TRBJ1-3; TRBD1 matches 7 bases. The trim removed 8 bases at V and 0 bases at J, leaving 7 bases unmatched. Germline V gene lookup returns CDR1 KGHSH and CDR2 LQKENI. The CDR3 is 15 amino acids. CDR3 region: CASLRRDSSGNTIYF. The CDR3 DNA follows: TGTGCCAGCCTCCGCCGGGACAGCTCTGGAAACACCATATATTTT.

The chain has TRBV7-2 and TRBJ2-1; 10 bases fit TRBD1. The V and J ends lost 4 bases and 6 bases, in that order; junction bases with no gene match: 3. There are 14 residues in the CDR3. Germline lookup yields CDR1 SGHTA and CDR2 FQGNSA. CDR3 protein: CASSSWDRGNEQFF. The CDR3 nucleotides read TGTGCCAGCAGCTCGTGGGACAGGGGCAATGAGCAGTTCTTC.

This clone has only a few counts. This chain links TRBV7-9 with TRBJ1-6; no definite D call. This CDR3 has 12 residues. V was cut by 2 bases and J by 9 bases, with 5 bases left in between. CDR1 and CDR2 (germline): SEHNR, FQNEAQ (reference sequence). The CDR3 reads CASSLSGSPLHF. Here the CDR3 DNA reads TGTGCCAGCAGCTTAAGCGGTTCACCCCTCCACTTT. Using reference TRBV7-9 and TRBJ1-6 for the parts outside the CDR3, the full variable domain is DTGVSQNPRHKITKRGQNVTFRCDPISEHNRLYWYRQTLGQGPEFLTYFQNEAQLEKSRLLSDRFSAERPKGSFSTLEIQRTEQGDSAMYLCASSLSGSPLHFGNGTRLTVT.

This clone was observed at least ten times. The chain combines TRBV30 with TRBJ2-7, with D unresolved. The CDR3 spans 13 residues. The V and J ends lost 0 bases and 1 base respectively, with 7 bases between them. Looked up from germline, CDR1 is GTSNPN and CDR2 is SVGIG (reference sequence). The CDR3 coding sequence is TGTGCCTGGAGTGTAGGCGGATCCTACGAGCAGTACTTC. Its translation is CAWSVGGSYEQYF.

V usage is TRBV28 and J usage is TRBJ1-2, with D possibly matching TRBD1 (6 bases). The CDR3 runs to 15 residues. Germline CDR1 reads MDHEN; CDR2 reads SYDVKM. V lost 5 bases to trimming and J lost 0 bases, with 13 bases between them. CDR3 bases: TGTGCCAGCAGTCGAACAGGGTATACTAACTATGGCTACACCTTC. It yields the protein CASSRTGYTNYGYTF.

V and J are TRBV28 and TRBJ2-3; tentative D call: TRBD2 (6 bases). The CDR3 runs to 16 residues. Germline loops: CDR1 MDHEN, CDR2 SYDVKM. V lost 5 bases and J lost 2, with 17 bases in between. Here the CDR3 reads CASSPVSSDPTDTQYF. The CDR3 DNA sequence: TGTGCCAGCAGTCCCGTATCTAGCGACCCCACAGATACGCAGTATTTT.

This clone was observed a handful of times. V usage is TRBV18 and J usage is TRBJ1-2; tentatively, D is TRBD1 (5 bases). Trimming pared 6 bases from V and 4 bases from J, leaving 24 bases between. This CDR3 has 17 residues. Germline V gives CDR1 KGHSH, CDR2 LQKENI. CDR3 in amino acids: CASSREQDTKGPYGYTF. In DNA, the CDR3 is TGTGCCAGCTCCCGCGAACAGGACACCAAAGGTCCCTATGGCTACACCTTC.

The chain recombines TRBV4-2 with TRBJ2-3; D unresolved. The CDR3 is 15 residues long. From germline, CDR1 is LGHNA and CDR2 YNFKEQ. Between the trimmed V and J ends, which lost 0 bases and 4 bases, there was a span of 11 bases. The CDR3 region has the DNA TGTGCCAGCAGCCAAGACGTCGGTCACGCAGATACGCAGTATTTT. Translated: CASSQDVGHADTQYF.

The chain uses TRBV23-1 and TRBJ1-6; a possible D gene is TRBD1 (5 bases). TRBV23-1 qualifies as an ORF whose function is uncertain. This CDR3 has 18 residues. V was pared by 3 bases and J by 8 bases, with 23 bases between. CDR3 region: CASSHNRSRRTIDSPLHF. The CDR3 DNA is TGCGCCAGCAGTCACAACCGATCTCGACGGACAATCGATTCACCCCTCCACTTT.

The gene calls are TRBV4-2 and TRBJ2-3, with TRBD2 matching 12 bases. CDR3 length: 16 residues. From germline, CDR1 is LGHNA and CDR2 YNFKEQ. Germline trimming cut 5 bases from V and 2 bases from J; bases unmatched to any gene: 5. CDR3 DNA sequence: TGTGCCAGCAGCGCGACTAGCGGGAGAGTCACAGATACGCAGTATTTT. Its protein product is CASSATSGRVTDTQYF.

The V call is TRBV28, the J call TRBJ2-7, with 12 nucleotides matching TRBD1. Germline loops: CDR1 MDHEN, CDR2 SYDVKM. Unmatched junction bases numbered 7, after V lost 5 bases and J lost 5 bases. The CDR3 is 15 residues long. In DNA form, the CDR3 reads TGTGCCAGCAGTCGACCGGGGACAGGGGGCAACGAGCAGTACTTC. Translated: CASSRPGTGGNEQYF.

The chain combines TRBV10-3 with TRBJ2-7, with D tentatively TRBD2 (5 bases). V lost 11 bases and J 4 bases, leaving 15 bases between the germline ends. The CDR3 length is 12 residues. Germline CDR1 and CDR2: ENHRY and SYGVKD. CDR3 region: CASKEGRYEQYF. The CDR3 DNA reads TGTGCCTCAAAAGAGGGTCGGTACGAGCAGTACTTC.

This chain links TRBV11-2 with TRBJ2-3; tentative D call: TRBD2 (6 bases). The CDR3 is 17 residues long. Per germline, CDR1 SGHAT and CDR2 FQNNGV. V lost 5 bases, J lost 4 bases, and 22 bases lay in between. DNA of the CDR3: TGTGCCAGCAGCCGGGGCATCGAGCGGGCCAGGGCAGATACGCAGTATTTT. Translating it yields CASSRGIERARADTQYF.

CDR3 sequence (DNA): TGTGCCAGCAGCTTAGACAGGGGGCGGAACACTGAAGCTTTCTTT. Its translation is CASSLDRGRNTEAFF. The V call is TRBV7-8, the J call TRBJ1-1; 9 nucleotides align to TRBD1. This CDR3 contains 15 residues. The germline CDR1 and CDR2 sequences are SGHVS and FQNEAQ. V gave up 1 base and J gave up 1 base; unmatched junction bases: 1.

The chain carries TRBV28 and TRBJ2-7; D remains unclear. CDR1 is MDHEN and CDR2 is SYDVKM in the germline V gene. V dropped 1 base and J dropped 5 bases, with 6 bases sitting between them. This CDR3 has 12 amino acids. CDR3 in amino acids: CASSLYGDEQYF. The CDR3 DNA reads TGTGCCAGCAGTTTATATGGAGACGAGCAGTACTTC.

This clone has just one count. The V call is TRBV6-5, the J call TRBJ1-3; 8 positions match TRBD1. Germline V gene lookup returns CDR1 MNHEY and CDR2 SVGAGI. The CDR3 sequence is 14 residues long. The ends lost 0 bases at V and 6 bases at J; junction bases unmatched: 1. The CDR3 sequence is CASSYSDRANTIYF. The CDR3 bases are TGTGCCAGCAGTTACTCGGACAGGGCAAACACCATATATTTT.

This clone was observed a few times. The J gene is TRBJ1-1, the V gene TRBV19; a possible D gene is TRBD1 (6 bases). Germline values: CDR1 LNHDA, CDR2 SQIVND (reference sequence). V lost 4 bases to trimming and J lost 4 bases, with 16 bases between them. The CDR3 length is 15 residues. The CDR3, as DNA: TGTGCCAGTAGTACTCACCGGACAGTAATCACTGAAGCTTTCTTT. Its protein is CASSTHRTVITEAFF.

This rearrangement joins TRBV4-2 to TRBJ2-7; 7 bases match TRBD1. Germline V gene data show CDR1 as LGHNA and CDR2 as YNFKEQ. CDR3 length equals 13 residues. V shed 2 bases and J 6 bases; nucleotides not matched to a gene: 4. CDR3 amino acids: CASSQKTGSEQYF. The CDR3 DNA reads as TGTGCCAGCAGCCAAAAGACAGGGAGCGAGCAGTACTTC.

This clone was detected only a few times. The CDR3 here is CASSPPGQGSPYEQYF. The CDR3 DNA is TGTGCCAGCTCACCACCGGGACAGGGTAGTCCCTACGAGCAGTACTTC. The gene calls are TRBV18 and TRBJ2-7, with TRBD1 matching over 9 bases. Trimming at V came to 0 bases and at J to 2 bases, leaving 5 bases not matched to a gene. The CDR3 is 16 amino acids. Germline V lookup: CDR1 KGHSH, CDR2 LQKENI.

Written as DNA, the CDR3 is TGTGCCAGCAGTTCGGACCGACAGGGCGGCAAGCAGTACTTC. Its protein product is CASSSDRQGGKQYF. The V and J genes are TRBV27 and TRBJ2-7, with 7 bases lining up with TRBD1. This CDR3 comprises 14 residues. The germline V gene encodes CDR1 MNHEY and CDR2 SMNVEV (reference sequence). V was clipped by 4 bases and J by 8 bases; unmatched bases: 11.

This rearrangement joins TRBV5-5 to TRBJ2-7; the D is unclear. V gave up 0 bases and J gave up 6 bases, with 7 bases separating them. Germline-derived CDR1 and CDR2 are SGHKS and YYEKEE (reference sequence). The CDR3 totals 12 residues. CDR3 in DNA: TGTGCCAGCAGCTTGGTCTTGTCCGAGCAGTACTTC. It yields the protein CASSLVLSEQYF. Based on the CDR3 plus reference TRBV5-5 and TRBJ2-7, the full variable domain is DAGVTQSPTHLIKTRGQQVTLRCSPISGHKSVSWYQQVLGQGPQFIFQYYEKEERGRGNFPDRFSARQFPNYSSELNVNALLLGDSALYLCASSLVLSEQYFGPGTRLTVT.

The CDR3, as DNA: TGCGCCAGCAGCTTGGTAAAACTAGCGGACGATCCTTCCTACAATGAGCAGTTCTTC. Translating gives CASSLVKLADDPSYNEQFF. J is TRBJ2-1 and V is TRBV5-1, with TRBD2 matching 8 bases. V trimming: 0 bases; J trimming: 1 base; junction bases outside the gene matches: 12. Germline V gene lookup returns CDR1 SGHRS and CDR2 YFSETQ. CDR3 length: 19 residues.

The V and J genes are TRBV18 and TRBJ1-1; 10 bases are a match to TRBD1. J was trimmed by 6 bases and V by 3 bases; bases with no gene match: 4. The CDR3 spans 14 residues. Germline CDR1 is KGHSH and CDR2 is LQKENI. CDR3: CASSPRDRGAEAFF. The CDR3 DNA is TGTGCCAGCTCACCCAGGGACAGGGGCGCTGAAGCTTTCTTT.

The V gene is TRBV11-2, the J gene TRBJ2-7; TRBD1 matches 9 bases. Germline V CDR1 and CDR2: SGHAT, FQNNGV. The V segment lost 5 bases and the J segment 2 bases; nucleotides outside the gene matches: 7. The CDR3 has 15 amino acids. The CDR3: CASSAGTGLTYEQYF. CDR3 bases: TGTGCCAGCAGCGCAGGGACAGGGCTTACCTACGAGCAGTACTTC.

The chain joins TRBV5-1 to TRBJ2-5; TRBD2 might be the D (5 bases). Germline values: CDR1 SGHRS, CDR2 YFSETQ. Trimming took 6 bases from V and 3 from J, leaving 12 bases between them. The CDR3 loop spans 13 amino acids. The CDR3 protein is CASKPGNEETQYF. DNA of the CDR3: TGCGCCAGCAAACCCGGGAATGAAGAGACCCAGTACTTC.

The rearrangement joins TRBV28 to TRBJ2-2; the match to TRBD1 covers 9 bases. V gave up 6 bases and J gave up 5 bases; unmatched junction bases: 1. The CDR3 consists of 13 residues. Germline V gives CDR1 MDHEN, CDR2 SYDVKM. The CDR3 reads CASRTGGTGELFF. The CDR3 nucleotides are TGTGCCAGCAGGACAGGGGGAACCGGGGAGCTGTTTTTT.

V gene TRBV9 combines with J gene TRBJ2-3; 8 bases fit TRBD1. The V and J ends lost 0 bases and 1 base, in that order; junction bases with no gene match: 4. Germline CDR1 is SGDLS and CDR2 is YYNGEE. The CDR3 spans 16 residues. This chain's CDR3 is CASSVATGQGTDTQYF. The DNA for the CDR3 is TGTGCCAGCAGCGTAGCTACGGGACAGGGCACAGATACGCAGTATTTT.

The V and J genes are TRBV6-5 and TRBJ2-5, with D perhaps TRBD2 (7 bases). The germline CDR1 and CDR2 sequences are MNHEY and SVGAGI. The CDR3 sequence is 14 residues long. V shed 7 bases and J shed 2 bases, with 14 bases lying between them. CDR3 nucleotides: TGTGCCAGCAAACGGGGGGCGGGACAAGAGACCCAGTACTTC. It yields the protein CASKRGAGQETQYF.

This chain connects TRBV4-1 to TRBJ2-3; tentatively, D is TRBD2 (6 bases). Germline CDR1 and CDR2: MGHRA and YSYEKL. V was pared by 0 bases and J by 2 bases, with 12 bases between. This CDR3 contains 16 residues. CDR3 nucleotide sequence: TGCGCCAGCAGCCAAGATATGGGCGGGAACACAGATACGCAGTATTTT. Protein: CASSQDMGGNTDTQYF.

The rearrangement uses TRBV2 and TRBJ2-7, with 8 bases aligning to TRBD1. Germline-derived CDR1 and CDR2 are SNHLY and FYNNEI. CDR3 size: 14 residues. V gave up 8 bases and J gave up 3 bases; unmatched junction bases: 9. CDR3 loop: CASHRTGINYEQYF. CDR3 sequence (DNA): TGTGCCAGCCACAGGACAGGGATCAACTACGAGCAGTACTTC.